This is a list of T cell receptor beta chains from one sample in a study of cytotoxic CD8 clonotypes in ibrutinib-treated CLL. The repertoire was sequenced with immunoSEQ multiplex PCR; TCRdb's copy has only in-frame clones and lacks some. The data contain 25,000 to 30,000 clones, roughly 85% of them singletons. This specimen was PBMCs, taken after 24 months of ibrutinib treatment. The receptor set was obtained from a human donor with chronic lymphocytic leukemia. Both conserved end residues are part of each CDR3. Fields, in order: CDR3 DNA, CDR3 protein, D gene, V gene, J gene. A D gene is named only where the DNA matches it firmly.

CDR3 DNA: TGCGCCAGCAGACCGGTTCGGGAAGAGACCCAGTACTTC; CDR3 protein: CASRPVREETQYF; D gene: -; V gene: TRBV5-1; J gene: TRBJ2-5
CDR3 DNA: TGTGCCAGCAGCTCAAGGGTCGACGAGCAGTACTTC; CDR3 protein: CASSSRVDEQYF; D gene: -; V gene: TRBV11-2; J gene: TRBJ2-7
CDR3 DNA: TGTGCCAGCAGCTCAGGGTCTCAAGAGACCCAGTACTTC; CDR3 protein: CASSSGSQETQYF; D gene: -; V gene: TRBV5-6; J gene: TRBJ2-5
CDR3 DNA: TGTGCCAGCAGTCTGGGCCACTATGGCTACACCTTC; CDR3 protein: CASSLGHYGYTF; D gene: -; V gene: TRBV5-6; J gene: TRBJ1-2
CDR3 DNA: TGCAGCGTTCTGGCCAACTACGAGCAGTACTTC; CDR3 protein: CSVLANYEQYF; D gene: -; V gene: TRBV29-1; J gene: TRBJ2-7
CDR3 DNA: TGCGCCAGCAGCCAAGTGCTGGGAATGGACTATGGCTACACCTTC; CDR3 protein: CASSQVLGMDYGYTF; D gene: -; V gene: TRBV4-1; J gene: TRBJ1-2
CDR3 DNA: TGTGCCAGCAGCCCCAGCTCTGGAAACACCATATATTTT; CDR3 protein: CASSPSSGNTIYF; D gene: -; V gene: TRBV2; J gene: TRBJ1-3
CDR3 DNA: TGTGCCAGCAGCGCGGGGGGTGATGAGCAGTTCTTC; CDR3 protein: CASSAGGDEQFF; D gene: TRBD2; V gene: TRBV7-9; J gene: TRBJ2-1
CDR3 DNA: TGTGCCGGCGCTCGGACAGGGAAGATGGAGACCCAGTACTTC; CDR3 protein: CAGARTGKMETQYF; D gene: TRBD1; V gene: TRBV28; J gene: TRBJ2-5
CDR3 DNA: TGTGCCACCAAGGCTCAGGAAACATATAATTCACCCCTCCACTTT; CDR3 protein: CATKAQETYNSPLHF; D gene: -; V gene: TRBV25-1; J gene: TRBJ1-6
CDR3 DNA: TGTGCCAGCAGCCCCCCAGGCGCCTTTTATGGCTACACCTTC; CDR3 protein: CASSPPGAFYGYTF; D gene: -; V gene: TRBV7-2; J gene: TRBJ1-2